This TCR beta chain derives from a study of T cells in Graves' hyperthyroidism and ophthalmopathy. J gave up 4 bases and V 5 bases, and 8 bases lay outside the gene matches. This CDR3 region has 15 residues. Looked up from germline, CDR1 is MDHEN and CDR2 is SYDVKM. There were TCR beta CDR3 regions amplified from RNA transcripts. The TCR CDR3 was amplified in a first-round RT-PCR using the HTBI primer set. MiXCR was run by TCRdb on the multiplex PCR reads, yielding one entry per CDR3 protein. The sample has some 760,000 distinct CDR3 sequences, less than 15% seen once. Sequenced material: blood. The TCR sequence derives from a woman under 30 with Graves' hyperthyroidism. The rearrangement uses TRBV28 and TRBJ1-2, with TRBD1 matching over 9 bases. The CDR3 DNA reads as TGTGCCAGCAGTGTCGGACAGGGGTTCGGCTATGGCTACACCTTC. Protein product: CASSVGQGFGYGYTF.